The present entry profiles one T cell receptor (beta chain) with its context. Its matching antigen is unknown. This entry belongs to a study of cytomegalovirus exposure and HLA in healthy donors. Overall study results and limits: Segments of the TCR beta V type were, in most cases, productive about 87% or about 30% of the time in an earlier analysis. Accurate prediction of HLA-A and HLA-B alleles (for most subjects) was reportedly achieved from TCR beta sequences. The authors enumerated 180 or so TCR beta chains as linked to cytomegalovirus.

The CDR3 is 16 amino acids. Germline values: CDR1 SGHTA, CDR2 FQGNSA. The V gene lost 0 bases and the J gene lost 2 bases, with 11 bases spanning the gap. Use of 60 Vbeta and 13 Jbeta primers characterized the PCR. TCRdb's table, derived via immunoSEQ multiplex PCR, lists solely in-frame clones and lacks some. Among more than 110,000 clones listed, approximately 80% were seen once. The sequenced material came from PBMCs. This receptor was taken from a male donor in good health and CMV-seronegative. V and J are TRBV7-2 and TRBJ1-5; unclear D gene. The CDR3 is CASSLALGRGNQPQHF. Written as DNA, the CDR3 is TGTGCCAGCAGCTTAGCTCTCGGCCGGGGCAATCAGCCCCAGCATTTT. The whole variable domain, remainder taken from reference TRBV7-2 and TRBJ1-5, is GAGVSQSPSNKVTEKGKDVELRCDPISGHTALYWYRQSLGQGLEFLIYFQGNSAPDKSGLPSDRFSAERTGGSVSTLTIQRTQQEDSAVYLCASSLALGRGNQPQHFGDGTRLSIL.